Shown below are 18 T cell receptor beta chains from a single sample sequenced in a study of T cells after yellow fever vaccination. TCRdb analysed the 5' RACE reads with MiXCR anew, one entry per CDR3 protein. Counted here are about 85,000 distinct CDR3 sequences, about an eighth occurring once; the ten biggest clones make up around 23%. The sample here was CD8+ T cells not binding an NS4B(214-222) dextramer, sorted from PBMCs, taken more than 20 days after the first yellow fever vaccination. Receptors were obtained from a man aged 18 to 35 who received the YFV17D yellow fever vaccine.

The chain joins TRBV7-9 to TRBJ2-7; no clear D. CDR3 size: 14 residues. V lost 4 bases to trimming and J lost 0 bases, with 10 bases between them. CDR1 is SEHNR and CDR2 is FQNEAQ in the germline V gene (reference sequence). The CDR3 reads CASSSQVDSYEQYF. CDR3 DNA sequence: TGTGCCAGCAGCTCCCAAGTCGACTCCTACGAGCAGTACTTC.

The chain carries TRBV11-1 and TRBJ2-6; TRBD1 is a possible D gene (6 bases). Germline V lookup: CDR1 SGHAT, CDR2 FQDESV (reference sequence). This CDR3 has 18 residues. The V end lost 4 bases, the J end lost 4 bases, and 20 bases lay between the germline ends. The CDR3 bases are TGTGCCAGCAGCTCAACGGAGGACAGTTCTCTGGGGGCCAACGTCCTGACTTTC. This codes for CASSSTEDSSLGANVLTF.

The table lists this clonotype with a few counts. J is TRBJ2-5 and V is TRBV3-1; perhaps TRBD1 as D (6 bases). There are 15 residues in the CDR3. V was pared by 4 bases and J by 5 bases, with 17 bases between. The germline CDR1 and CDR2 sequences are LGHDT and YNNKEL (reference sequence). CDR3: CASSPSPDSRETQYF. The CDR3 nucleotides read TGTGCCAGCAGCCCGTCTCCGGACAGCCGGGAGACCCAGTACTTC.

This clonotype has more than one count but fewer than ten. The V call is TRBV10-3, the J call TRBJ1-1; D is perhaps TRBD1 (6 bases). The V and J ends lost 6 bases and 8 bases respectively, with 10 bases between them. The CDR3 is 11 residues long. Germline V gives CDR1 ENHRY, CDR2 SYGVKD. The CDR3 loop is CAIRAGTEAFF. The DNA for the CDR3 is TGTGCCATCAGGGCCGGGACAGAAGCTTTCTTT.

This clonotype was found a few times. J is TRBJ1-5 and V is TRBV5-1; TRBD1 matches 7 bases. The CDR3 has 15 amino acids. Germline loops: CDR1 SGHRS, CDR2 YFSETQ. The V gene end was trimmed by 4 bases and the J gene end by 1 base; junction bases not matched to a gene: 5. The CDR3 loop reads CASSEGTVSNQPQHF. The CDR3 bases are TGCGCCAGCAGCGAGGGGACAGTGAGCAATCAGCCCCAGCATTTT. Using reference TRBV5-1 and TRBJ1-5 for the parts outside the CDR3, the full variable domain is KAGVTQTPRYLIKTRGQQVTLSCSPISGHRSVSWYQQTPGQGLQFLFEYFSETQRNKGNFPGRFSGRQFSNSRSEMNVSTLELGDSALYLCASSEGTVSNQPQHFGDGTRLSIL.

This clonotype was seen a handful of times. This chain uses TRBV20-1 with TRBJ2-1, with 12 bases fitting TRBD2. This CDR3 is built from 15 residues. Germline V gene lookup returns CDR1 DFQATT and CDR2 SNEGSKA (reference sequence). V shed 1 base and J 5 bases; nucleotides not matched to a gene: 3. CDR3 bases: TGCAGTGCTAGAGCCCTAGCGGGGGGGAACAATGAGCAGTTCTTC. It specifies CSARALAGGNNEQFF.

The rearrangement joins TRBV4-1 to TRBJ1-5, with D possibly being TRBD1 (5 bases). Deletions cut 0 bases from V and 8 bases from J, with 17 bases between. The CDR3 length is 16 residues. CDR1 MGHRA and CDR2 YSYEKL come from the germline V gene. CDR3 sequence reads: CASSQEGLGGREPQHF. CDR3 coding DNA: TGCGCCAGCAGCCAAGAGGGGTTGGGGGGACGAGAGCCCCAGCATTTT.

The chain has TRBV4-1 and TRBJ2-7; 9 bases are shared with TRBD1. Trimming at V came to 3 bases and at J to 3 bases, leaving 12 bases not matched to a gene. Germline-derived CDR1 and CDR2 are MGHRA and YSYEKL. There are 17 residues in the CDR3. Written as DNA, the CDR3 is TGCGCCAGCAGCCAGCAGTACAGGGGGCCGACGGACTACGAGCAGTACTTC. It codes for CASSQQYRGPTDYEQYF.

CDR3 DNA sequence: TGTGCCTGGGGTCGAAACAATGAGCAGTTCTTC. As protein: CAWGRNNEQFF. The chain employs TRBV30 and TRBJ2-1; D remains unclear. This CDR3 region has 11 residues. Germline V gene data show CDR1 as GTSNPN and CDR2 as SVGIG (reference sequence). Trimming shortened V by 5 bases and J by 5 bases, and 7 bases separated the two germline ends.

There are a few counts of this clonotype. The chain employs TRBV15 and TRBJ2-1; D possibly corresponds to TRBD1 (6 bases). Germline V gene sequence: CDR1 LNHNV, CDR2 YYDKDF (reference sequence). The ends were cut back, 5 bases at V and 4 bases at J, with 15 bases in the middle. The CDR3 has 15 amino acids. CDR3 in amino acids: CATSPPSQGYNEQFF. CDR3 in DNA: TGTGCCACCAGCCCCCCGTCTCAGGGGTACAATGAGCAGTTCTTC.

This clonotype was found a few times. The rearrangement joins TRBV24-1 to TRBJ2-5; 10 bases are a match to TRBD1. With 4 bases clipped from V and 4 bases from J, the junction kept 8 bases outside the gene matches. This CDR3 has 16 residues. CDR1 and CDR2 (germline): KGHDR, SFDVKD. Here the CDR3 DNA reads TGTGCCACCAGTGAACACCCCGACAGGGGGCGAGAGACCCAGTACTTC. Amino acids: CATSEHPDRGRETQYF.

This clonotype showed up just a few times. This sequence joins TRBV27 and TRBJ1-1, with a weak D call TRBD1 (6 bases). This CDR3 has 15 amino acids. Trimming removed 0 bases from V and 1 base from J, with 9 bases in between. Germline-derived CDR1 and CDR2 are MNHEY and SMNVEV (reference sequence). The CDR3 region has the DNA TGTGCCAGCAGTTTATCCGGGACACCGAACACTGAAGCTTTCTTT. It translates to CASSLSGTPNTEAFF.

Only a few counts were recorded for this clonotype. V usage is TRBV7-2 and J usage is TRBJ2-1, with D unresolved. The CDR3 sequence is 12 residues long. V was cut by 4 bases and J by 6 bases, with 7 bases left in between. Germline CDR1 and CDR2: SGHTA and FQGNSA. The CDR3, as DNA: TGTGCCAGCAGCTCCCTTTCCAATGAGCAGTTCTTC. Its protein is CASSSLSNEQFF. The full variable domain, completed using reference TRBV7-2 and TRBJ2-1, is GAGVSQSPSNKVTEKGKDVELRCDPISGHTALYWYRQSLGQGLEFLIYFQGNSAPDKSGLPSDRFSAERTGGSVSTLTIQRTQQEDSAVYLCASSSLSNEQFFGPGTRLTVL.

The V gene is TRBV20-1, the J gene TRBJ2-7, with a tentative D call TRBD2 (6 bases). The germline V gene has CDR1 DFQATT and CDR2 SNEGSKA (reference sequence). The CDR3 has 17 residues. The V end lost 2 bases, the J end lost 4 bases, and 24 bases lay between the germline ends. The CDR3 coding sequence is TGCAGTGCTAGACCGACTCCGACATCGGGCCGGGGGTACGAGCAGTACGTC. It is translated as CSARPTPTSGRGYEQYV.

The chain links TRBV4-3 to TRBJ1-6, with D perhaps matching TRBD1 (5 bases). The V gene lost 6 bases and the J gene lost 7 bases, with 13 bases spanning the gap. The CDR3 is 14 amino acids. Germline V CDR1 and CDR2: LGHNA, YSLEER. Here the CDR3 DNA reads TGCGCCAGCAGTCAGGGAAGGCGGAATTCACCCCTCCACTTT. Protein product: CASSQGRRNSPLHF.

This chain connects TRBV5-1 to TRBJ2-2; D call uncertain. V was shortened by 0 bases and J by 5 bases, with 5 bases between the two germline ends. This CDR3 has 13 residues. Germline CDR1 reads SGHRS; CDR2 reads YFSETQ. CDR3 sequence reads: CASSLARTGELFF. CDR3 sequence (DNA): TGCGCCAGCAGCTTGGCACGGACCGGGGAGCTGTTTTTT.

The chain combines TRBV27 with TRBJ2-1; D assignment may be TRBD1 or TRBD2 (5 bases each). Germline V gene data show CDR1 as MNHEY and CDR2 as SMNVEV (reference sequence). This CDR3 contains 14 residues. V shed 4 bases and J shed 15 bases, with 22 bases lying between them. CDR3 in amino acids: CASSSALLPGRAFF. The DNA of the CDR3 is TGTGCCAGCAGTTCGGCCCTCTTACCGGGGCGAGCGTTCTTC.

The V and J genes are TRBV9 and TRBJ1-1; no clear D gene. Germline V gene data show CDR1 as SGDLS and CDR2 as YYNGEE. The V end was cut by 0 bases, the J end by 10 bases, with 19 bases between. This CDR3 comprises 15 residues. DNA for the CDR3: TGTGCCAGCAGCGTAGAGAATGGTATCGGCGAAAGAGCTTTCTTT. As protein: CASSVENGIGERAFF.